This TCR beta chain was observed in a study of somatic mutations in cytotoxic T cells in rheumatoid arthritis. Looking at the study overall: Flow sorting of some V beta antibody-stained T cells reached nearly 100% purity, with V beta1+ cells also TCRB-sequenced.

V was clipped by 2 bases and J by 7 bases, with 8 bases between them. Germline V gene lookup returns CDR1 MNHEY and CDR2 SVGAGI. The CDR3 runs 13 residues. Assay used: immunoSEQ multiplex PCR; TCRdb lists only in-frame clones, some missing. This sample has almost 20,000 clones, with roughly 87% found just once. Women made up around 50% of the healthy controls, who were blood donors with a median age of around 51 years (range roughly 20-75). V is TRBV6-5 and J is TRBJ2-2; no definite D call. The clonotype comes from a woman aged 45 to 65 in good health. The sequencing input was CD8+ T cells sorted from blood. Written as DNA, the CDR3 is TGTGCCAGCAGTTACCTGCGGAACGGGGAGCTGTTTTTT. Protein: CASSYLRNGELFF.